One sample yielded the 3 T cell receptor beta chains listed below, sequenced in a study of control samples from healthy donors and cancer patients. Only in-frame clones appear in the TCRdb table, and some are missing; sequencing was by immunoSEQ multiplex PCR. The profile shows 260,000 or so clones, approximately 80% of them singletons. Sequences were obtained from PBMCs. These receptors originate from a woman in her sixties or seventies with lung cancer.

This chain uses TRBV28 with TRBJ1-4; the D is unclear. This CDR3 has 13 amino acids. The V end lost 9 bases, the J end lost 5 bases, and 13 bases lay between the germline ends. From germline, CDR1 is MDHEN and CDR2 SYDVKM. CDR3 sequence: CASMQPLNEKLFF. The CDR3 DNA is TGTGCCAGTATGCAGCCTTTGAATGAAAAACTGTTTTTT.

V is TRBV11-3 and J is TRBJ2-3, with 10 bases that match TRBD2. The germline V gene encodes CDR1 SGHNT and CDR2 YENEEA. V lost 4 bases, J lost 5 bases, and 9 bases stayed unmatched. The CDR3 extends over 16 amino acids. CDR3 sequence (DNA): TGTGCCAGCAGCTCCCTAGCGGGGGCTCTCGGAGATACGCAGTATTTT. The encoded protein is CASSSLAGALGDTQYF.

The chain combines TRBV21-1 with TRBJ1-2. TRBV21-1 is a documented pseudogene. This CDR3 is built from 15 residues. The CDR3 DNA reads as TGTGCCAGCAGCAAAGAACATTCCAGGGCGGGTGGCTACACCTTC. As protein: CASSKEHSRAGGYTF.